This is a list of T cell receptor beta chains from one sample in a study of OX40 agonist ivuxolimab in advanced cancers. Here immunoSEQ multiplex PCR was the method, and the copy in TCRdb shows in-frame clones only, minus some. The sample includes tens of thousands of clones, 84% seen only once; the top ten take 27%. The material sequenced was CD4+ or CD8+ T cells sorted from blood, taken in a trial of the OX40 agonist ivuxolimab. The source is an adult with an advanced solid tumor such as melanoma, head and neck, liver or kidney cancer. Both conserved end residues are part of each CDR3. The order of the fields is V gene, D gene, clone size, J gene, CDR3 protein, CDR3 DNA. D genes are given only for firm matches. Clone size is stated in some rows and not others, as once, few, many or a class when expanded.

>TRBV6-5|TRBD2|-|TRBJ2-7
CASTPPGGNEQYF
TGTGCCAGCACCCCGCCGGGAGGGAACGAGCAGTACTTC
>TRBV7-9|TRBD1|-|TRBJ2-4
CASSLEAGTGTTQYF
TGTGCCAGCAGCTTGGAGGCCGGGACAGGGACCACTCAGTACTTC
>TRBV11-2|-|-|TRBJ2-3
CASSLTTTTPGADTQYF
TGTGCCAGCAGCTTAACAACGACTACCCCCGGCGCAGATACGCAGTATTTT
>TRBV14|-|-|TRBJ1-1
CASSQRVVLNTEAFF
TGTGCCAGCAGCCAAAGAGTTGTCCTGAACACTGAAGCTTTCTTT
>TRBV18|TRBD2|-|TRBJ2-3
CASSPLAGISTDTQYF
TGTGCCAGCTCACCCCTAGCGGGTATTAGCACAGATACGCAGTATTTT
>TRBV30|-|-|TRBJ1-2
CAWIRAVDGYTF
TGTGCCTGGATCCGGGCTGTCGATGGCTACACCTTC
>TRBV2|-|-|TRBJ1-5
CASKRDSNQPQHF
TGTGCCAGCAAGAGGGATAGCAATCAGCCCCAGCATTTT
>TRBV27|-|-|TRBJ2-7
CASSWVPLGDEQYF
TGTGCCAGCAGTTGGGTCCCCTTAGGAGACGAGCAGTACTTC
>TRBV6-1|TRBD1|-|TRBJ2-1
CASEGQALNEQFF
TGTGCCAGCGAGGGACAGGCTTTGAATGAGCAGTTCTTC
>TRBV27|-|-|TRBJ1-4
CASSRKVNEKLFF
TGTGCCAGCAGCCGGAAGGTTAATGAAAAACTGTTTTTT
>TRBV7-9|-|-|TRBJ1-1
CASSLVGATEAFF
TGTGCCAGCAGCTTAGTTGGGGCGACTGAAGCTTTCTTT
>TRBV5-6|-|-|TRBJ2-7
CASTPGGNYEQYF
TGTGCCAGCACCCCCGGAGGCAACTACGAGCAGTACTTC
>TRBV4-2|TRBD1|once|TRBJ2-2
CASSQFDRGSGELFF
TGTGCCAGCAGCCAATTTGACAGGGGTTCCGGGGAGCTGTTTTTT
>TRBV6-1|TRBD1|once|TRBJ1-4
CASGSTGGTNEKLFF
TGTGCCAGCGGGTCTACAGGGGGAACTAATGAAAAACTGTTTTTT
>TRBV28|TRBD1|-|TRBJ1-2
CASSPITGQGARGYTF
TGTGCCAGCAGTCCCATTACGGGACAGGGGGCGAGGGGCTACACCTTC
>TRBV27|TRBD1|-|TRBJ2-1
CASSLRGQGAEQFF
TGTGCCAGCAGTTTGCGGGGACAGGGGGCCGAGCAGTTCTTC
>TRBV7-8|-|-|TRBJ2-7
CASSQDRTTAGSYEQYF
TGTGCCAGCAGCCAAGATCGGACGACAGCCGGCTCCTACGAGCAGTACTTC
>TRBV21-1|-|-|TRBJ1-3
CASSVLPQGRPSSGNTIYF
TGTGCCAGCAGCGTACTGCCACAGGGTAGGCCATCCTCTGGAAACACCATATATTTT
>TRBV2|-|-|TRBJ2-3
CASREGTGSDTQYF
TGTGCCAGCAGGGAGGGGACTGGATCAGATACGCAGTATTTT
>TRBV6-1|-|-|TRBJ1-2
CASSPRRDVDYGYTF
TGCGCCAGCAGTCCGAGGAGGGACGTGGACTATGGCTACACCTTC
>TRBV19|-|-|TRBJ2-7
CASRPGTASRQYF
TGTGCCAGTAGACCCGGGACGGCTAGTAGGCAGTACTTC
>TRBV19|-|-|TRBJ1-2
CASSARGGVGYGYTF
TGTGCCAGTAGTGCAAGGGGGGGAGTCGGCTATGGCTACACCTTC
>TRBV18|-|-|TRBJ1-5
CASSPPGQDDQPQHF
TGTGCCAGCTCACCGCCGGGACAAGATGATCAGCCCCAGCATTTT
>TRBV6-5|-|-|TRBJ2-4
CASNGNNAKNIQYF
TGTGCCAGCAACGGAAATAACGCCAAAAACATTCAGTACTTC
>TRBV7-9|-|few|TRBJ1-1
CASSSQGNTEAFF
TGTGCCAGCAGCTCCCAGGGTAACACTGAAGCTTTCTTT
>TRBV7-2|TRBD2|-|TRBJ2-5
CASSLSAGNSGETQYF
TGTGCCAGCAGCTTGTCCGCAGGGAATAGCGGGGAGACCCAGTACTTC
>TRBV14|TRBD2|-|TRBJ2-5
CASSQTLAGRETQYF
TGTGCCAGCAGCCAAACCCTAGCGGGGAGAGAGACCCAGTACTTC
>TRBV19|TRBD1|-|TRBJ1-1
CASSIRRGQVNQMNTEAFF
TGTGCCAGTAGTATAAGGAGGGGACAGGTGAACCAGATGAACACTGAAGCTTTCTTT
>TRBV4-3|TRBD2|-|TRBJ2-7
CASSQDLIREGLSYEQYF
TGCGCCAGCAGCCAAGATCTAATCAGGGAGGGGCTCTCCTACGAGCAGTACTTC
>TRBV7-2|TRBD2|-|TRBJ2-7
CASSPDGASGTTIEYF
TGTGCCAGCAGCCCAGACGGGGCTAGCGGGACGACGATTGAGTACTTC
>TRBV28|-|once|TRBJ2-7
CASRTHYEQYF
TGTGCCAGCAGAACTCACTACGAGCAGTACTTC
>TRBV29-1|-|once|TRBJ2-2
CSVGAGGELFF
TGCAGCGTTGGGGCCGGCGGGGAGCTGTTTTTT
>TRBV5-1|TRBD2|-|TRBJ2-3
CASSLASGGAADTQYF
TGCGCCAGCAGCTTGGCTTCCGGGGGGGCCGCAGATACGCAGTATTTT